This record looks at one TCR beta chain sequence and its context. Its antigen is currently unknown. The data originate from a study of immune evolution from preneoplasia to lung adenocarcinoma. Losses at the gene ends were 5 bases for V and 8 bases for J; bases not matched to a gene: 6. CDR3 length: 13 residues. The germline gives CDR1 LNHNV, CDR2 YYDKDF (reference sequence). Notes on the study in general: Top clone share appeared to fall from AAH through AIS, MIA, adenocarcinoma. Highest clonality occurred in KRAS-mutant, not EGFR-mutant or double wild-type, nodules.

Generated by immunoSEQ multiplex PCR, the TCRdb table keeps only in-frame clones and is missing some. Of several thousand clones listed, 60% to 80% are singletons. Patient tissue came from resections in Japan or China, 2014–2017. Premalignant or tumor cells were enriched by macro-dissection after pathologic assessment. V and J are TRBV15 and TRBJ2-1; 7 nucleotides line up with TRBD1. The clonotype comes from a person between 55 and 80 years old with lung adenocarcinoma. The sample taken for sequencing was FFPE minimally invasive lung adenocarcinoma tissue. The CDR3 spells CATSERQGHEQFF. The CDR3 region has the DNA TGTGCCACCAGCGAGCGACAGGGCCATGAGCAGTTCTTC. The variable domain in full, completed from reference TRBV15 and TRBJ2-1, reads DAMVIQNPRYQVTQFGKPVTLSCSQTLNHNVMYWYQQKSSQAPKLLFHYYDKDFNNEADTPDNFQSRRPNTSFCFLDIRSPGLGDTAMYLCATSERQGHEQFFGPGTRLTVL.